These T cell receptor beta chains were read from a single sample in a study of cytomegalovirus exposure and HLA in healthy donors. The table came from immunoSEQ multiplex PCR; TCRdb's copy has only in-frame clones and leaves some out. Among roughly 150,000 clones listed, less than 65% were seen once. Source material: PBMCs. These receptors all come from a young woman in good health and CMV-seropositive. The CDR3 runs from the conserved cysteine through the conserved F or W. D genes are given only for firm matches. A row's size may be missing; if present it is once, few, many or a size class.

>TRBV6-5|TRBD1|TRBJ1-6|-
CASWDRFNSPLHF
TGTGCCAGCTGGGACAGGTTTAATTCACCCCTCCACTTT
>TRBV28|TRBD2|TRBJ2-5|few
CASSLLAGARPYF
TGTGCCAGCAGTTTACTAGCGGGGGCCAGGCCGTACTTC
>TRBV29-1|-|TRBJ1-1|few
CSVEGGETEAFF
TGCAGCGTTGAGGGAGGGGAAACTGAAGCTTTCTTT
>TRBV28|-|TRBJ2-7|-
CASENPTYEQYF
TGTGCCAGCGAGAATCCTACTTACGAGCAGTACTTC
>TRBV29-1|-|TRBJ2-5|-
CSVTRGSQPQETQYF
TGCAGCGTCACCCGGGGATCTCAGCCTCAAGAGACCCAGTACTTC
>TRBV27|TRBD1|TRBJ2-7|-
CASSNRGLFYEQYF
TGTGCCAGCAGTAACAGGGGTCTGTTCTACGAGCAGTACTTC
>TRBV5-1|TRBD1|TRBJ2-7|-
CASSLAFLTGAYEQYF
TGCGCCAGCAGCTTGGCCTTTTTGACAGGGGCTTACGAGCAGTACTTC
>TRBV29-1|TRBD2|TRBJ2-1|-
CSEYGGLAGGQFF
TGCAGCGAATATGGGGGACTAGCGGGGGGGCAGTTCTTC
>TRBV19|-|TRBJ1-1|-
CASSIRNSRNTEAFF
TGTGCCAGTAGTATCCGTAACAGTCGGAACACTGAAGCTTTCTTT
>TRBV11-1|-|TRBJ2-1|-
CASSRLGGFSYNEQFF
TGTGCCAGCAGCCGCCTAGGGGGTTTCTCCTACAATGAGCAGTTCTTC
>TRBV5-6|-|TRBJ2-5|once
CASSLGRGGETQYF
TGTGCCAGCAGCTTGGGGCGGGGCGGCGAGACCCAGTACTTC
>TRBV11-2|-|TRBJ1-4|-
CASSLSGGWGTANEKLFF
TGTGCCAGCAGCTTAAGCGGCGGGTGGGGAACGGCTAATGAAAAACTGTTTTTT
>TRBV6-1|-|TRBJ2-3|-
CASSARSADTQYF
TGTGCCAGCAGTGCCCGGTCGGCAGATACGCAGTATTTT
>TRBV5-1|-|TRBJ2-5|-
CASSPGLDAVETQYF
TGCGCCAGCAGCCCGGGACTGGATGCGGTAGAGACCCAGTACTTC
>TRBV4-2|TRBD1|TRBJ2-5|few
CASSQDRGTGVETQYF
TGTGCCAGCAGCCAAGATCGAGGGACAGGGGTAGAGACCCAGTACTTC
>TRBV18|-|TRBJ2-7|-
CASSQGTSYEQYF
TGTGCCAGCTCACAAGGGACTTCCTACGAGCAGTACTTC
>TRBV4-1|-|TRBJ2-3|few
CASSQVDIIAFGDTQYF
TGCGCCAGCAGCCAAGTCGACATAATCGCCTTTGGAGATACGCAGTATTTT
>TRBV7-2|TRBD1|TRBJ1-2|-
CASSFSGTGGLSGYTF
TGTGCCAGCAGCTTCTCCGGGACAGGGGGCTTAAGTGGCTACACCTTC
>TRBV4-2|TRBD2|TRBJ2-1|-
CASSQSGTSGAEQFF
TGTGCCAGCAGCCAGTCCGGGACTAGCGGGGCAGAGCAGTTCTTC
>TRBV5-1|-|TRBJ1-1|-
CASSEGLNTEAFF
TGCGCCAGCAGCGAGGGACTTAACACTGAAGCTTTCTTT
>TRBV7-6|TRBD2|TRBJ2-3|-
CASSSIAGDLSTDTQYF
TGTGCCAGCAGCTCAATAGCGGGGGACCTTAGCACAGATACGCAGTATTTT
>TRBV15|TRBD1|TRBJ2-5|-
CATSPDRDQETQYF
TGTGCCACCAGCCCAGACAGGGACCAAGAGACCCAGTACTTC
>TRBV7-3|-|TRBJ2-7|-
CASSYDGTILREQYF
TGTGCCAGCAGCTACGACGGGACAATCCTCCGAGAGCAGTACTTC